This T cell receptor beta chain was captured by sequencing in a study of blood T cell repertoires in COVID-19. Across the study: Whether acute or convalescent, the COVID-19 samples came from the United States, Italy and Spain. Nucleic acid was either cDNA or gDNA, and it came from T cells, B-cell-depleted T cells, or PBMCs.

Methods used by the authors: Amplified reference gene primers provided the basis for estimating nucleated cell counts. Sequenced by immunoSEQ multiplex PCR; TCRdb stores in-frame clones only, minus some. That table is the source of V, J and clone size, and D and trimming were worked out from the DNA. The sample lists under 100,000 clones, around 81% occurring once. Trimming took 6 bases from V and 0 from J; bases not matched to a gene: 8. This CDR3 is 15 amino acids long. Germline V gene lookup returns CDR1 SGHRS and CDR2 YFSETQ. The sequence derives from a woman in her seventies with acute or convalescent COVID-19. Sequencing was carried out using peripheral blood. This sequence joins TRBV5-1 and TRBJ2-5, with TRBD2 identical over 7 bases. This CDR3 reads CASTWGLPDQETQYF. The CDR3 coding sequence is TGCGCCAGCACCTGGGGACTACCAGACCAAGAGACCCAGTACTTC.